What follows describes a single T cell receptor (beta chain). What it binds is unknown. A much larger clone lies one base from this, so it may be a read error. The data belong to a study of post-analysis software for immune sequencing data. Study-wide results and limits: Controls had lower frequencies than patients of about 5 TRBV segments, which included TRBV5-6, TRBV5-1 and TRBV20-1. Pronounced co-clustering by F measure was evident among identically batched samples.

Germline V gene data show CDR1 as SGHDT and CDR2 as YYEEEE. This CDR3 spans 13 amino acids. Unique molecular identifiers were carried by the TCR beta cDNA libraries. With 1 to 10 million T cells as the source, roughly 0.5 million cDNA molecules resulted. TCRdb independently ran MiXCR on the PCR reads; one entry per CDR3 protein. The data show some 190,000 distinct CDR3 sequences, around 29% seen once. This chain uses TRBV5-6 with TRBJ2-7; D might be TRBD2 (6 bases). The last part of the DNA fits TRBJ2-4 better; the J call may be wrong. The sample taken for sequencing was blood. This clonotype was obtained from a girl aged 2-17 years with multiple sclerosis. CDR3 loop: CASGPPGGNIQYF. As DNA, the CDR3 is TGTGCCAGCGGCCCCCCCGGAGGGAACATTCAGTACTTC.